The subject of this entry is one T cell receptor (beta chain). The assay was immunoSEQ multiplex PCR, and TCRdb's table has in-frame clones only and misses some. The table shows under 35,000 clones, with 90% occurring only once. The CDR3 has 12 residues. Germline CDR1 and CDR2: GTSNPN and SVGIG (reference sequence). The V end lost 7 bases, the J end lost 4 bases, and 13 bases lay between the germline ends. The data were taken from a study of T cell changes during pregnancy in multiple sclerosis. V and J are TRBV30 and TRBJ1-2; D is perhaps TRBD1 (5 bases). Source: CD4+ T cells from peripheral blood mononuclear cells, taken in the third trimester of pregnancy. This clonotype originated in a female donor in good health, enrolled as a control in a pregnancy study. The CDR3 region has the DNA TGTGCCTTAACACCCGGGGGCTATGGCTACACCTTC. Its translation: CALTPGGYGYTF.